This T cell receptor (beta chain) originates from a study of shared clonotypes between healthy human individuals. A remark on this clone: Its antigen is still unknown.

CDR1 and CDR2 from the germline V gene are MGHRA and YSYEKL. Trimming took 0 bases from V and 7 from J, leaving 15 bases between them. The CDR3 consists of 16 residues. Study-wide results and limits: Incompleteness in sorted-subset sequencing, despite large depth, was shown by rarefaction.

Researchers divided each subset's genomic DNA evenly across several immunoSEQ plates. Data came from immunoSEQ multiplex PCR; TCRdb stores just in-frame clones and leaves some out. The sample carries 1.6 million or so clones, approximately 98.5% recorded once. Sequenced input: naive CD4+ T cells sorted from blood. Described subset: CD45RA+ positively selected. The rearrangement uses TRBV4-1 and TRBJ2-2; perhaps D is TRBD1 or TRBD2 (5 bases each). This clonotype originated in a man between 25 and 39 years old in good health. The CDR3 loop reads CASSQEARPGGGELFF. The CDR3 nucleotides are TGCGCCAGCAGCCAAGAGGCTAGGCCTGGGGGCGGGGAGCTGTTTTTT.